The present TCR beta chain was sequenced within a study of cytomegalovirus exposure and HLA in healthy donors (dated by TCRdb to between 2016 and 2019). Turning to the overall study: According to a later analysis, the roughly 130 validation repertoires were produced on the same platform as the 666 repertoires of the first cohort. The study aimed to test whether cataloging public T cell receptors could reveal signatures of past pathogen exposure. Along with the approximately 620-subject first cohort, a separate validation cohort of over 90 different subjects was used. High-throughput TCR immunosequencing, statistical association of individual TCRs with disease status, and machine learning were combined to predict cytomegalovirus infection status.

Libraries were constructed by the immunoSEQ multiplex PCR assay. Concerning the study's data processing: A statistical classification framework was developed to diagnose cytomegalovirus status using the catalog of TCR beta chain sequences. The source is immuneACCESS, and TCRdb retained only in-frame sequences with V and J called. Part of the clones is not carried over; for the studies checked, unresolved V genes explain less than half of this, and the remainder is unexplained. V and J calls and clone size are given by that table; D and trimming were obtained from the DNA. Present in this sample are 330,000 or so clones, 80% to 90% of which were seen just once. Of the sample, 0.84% is held by the ten largest clones. The donors belonged to the validation cohort of over a hundred subjects, which was separate from the approximately 660-subject first cohort. On this clone: Its antigen target is currently unknown. No per-base quality is available; no much larger clone lies one base away.

Points the paper makes about the study in general: A later analysis found that TCRs clustered in the first cohort also tended to co-occur in the roughly 120 validation repertoires, with more than 90% of cluster scores above 0. Across donors, most TCR sequences were observed very rarely, whereas some public TCRs were present in many individuals. The validation cohort had no HLA typing available for a later analysis, so co-occurrence within that cohort was assessed over all 120 or so repertoires. It was suggested by the authors that the approach could potentially be generalized to other disease states and immunological phenotypes. In both the original and validation cohorts, the classifier was reported to diagnose cytomegalovirus status with high specificity and sensitivity. A total of roughly 160 TCR beta chains were listed by the study as associated with cytomegalovirus. Three of the identified cytomegalovirus-associated TCR beta chains were confirmed in vitro to be specific for cytomegalovirus antigens.

After removal of 5 bases from V and 6 bases from J, the junction retains 4 bases not matched to a gene. CDR1 PRHDT and CDR2 FYEKMQ are derived from the germline V gene (reference sequence). The CDR3 runs 13 residues from the cysteine to the phenylalanine. The read is trimmed to its CDR3 DNA, 39 bases read in frame from base 1. Recombination joined TRBV13 with TRBJ2-7; TRBD1 lines up with 10 middle nucleotides. The TCR was taken from a woman under 30 in good health and CMV-seronegative. Material: PBMCs. The CDR3 in this case is CASSRDRGGEQYF. The DNA sequence is as follows: TGTGCCAGCAGCCGGGACAGGGGAGGCGAGCAGTACTTC.